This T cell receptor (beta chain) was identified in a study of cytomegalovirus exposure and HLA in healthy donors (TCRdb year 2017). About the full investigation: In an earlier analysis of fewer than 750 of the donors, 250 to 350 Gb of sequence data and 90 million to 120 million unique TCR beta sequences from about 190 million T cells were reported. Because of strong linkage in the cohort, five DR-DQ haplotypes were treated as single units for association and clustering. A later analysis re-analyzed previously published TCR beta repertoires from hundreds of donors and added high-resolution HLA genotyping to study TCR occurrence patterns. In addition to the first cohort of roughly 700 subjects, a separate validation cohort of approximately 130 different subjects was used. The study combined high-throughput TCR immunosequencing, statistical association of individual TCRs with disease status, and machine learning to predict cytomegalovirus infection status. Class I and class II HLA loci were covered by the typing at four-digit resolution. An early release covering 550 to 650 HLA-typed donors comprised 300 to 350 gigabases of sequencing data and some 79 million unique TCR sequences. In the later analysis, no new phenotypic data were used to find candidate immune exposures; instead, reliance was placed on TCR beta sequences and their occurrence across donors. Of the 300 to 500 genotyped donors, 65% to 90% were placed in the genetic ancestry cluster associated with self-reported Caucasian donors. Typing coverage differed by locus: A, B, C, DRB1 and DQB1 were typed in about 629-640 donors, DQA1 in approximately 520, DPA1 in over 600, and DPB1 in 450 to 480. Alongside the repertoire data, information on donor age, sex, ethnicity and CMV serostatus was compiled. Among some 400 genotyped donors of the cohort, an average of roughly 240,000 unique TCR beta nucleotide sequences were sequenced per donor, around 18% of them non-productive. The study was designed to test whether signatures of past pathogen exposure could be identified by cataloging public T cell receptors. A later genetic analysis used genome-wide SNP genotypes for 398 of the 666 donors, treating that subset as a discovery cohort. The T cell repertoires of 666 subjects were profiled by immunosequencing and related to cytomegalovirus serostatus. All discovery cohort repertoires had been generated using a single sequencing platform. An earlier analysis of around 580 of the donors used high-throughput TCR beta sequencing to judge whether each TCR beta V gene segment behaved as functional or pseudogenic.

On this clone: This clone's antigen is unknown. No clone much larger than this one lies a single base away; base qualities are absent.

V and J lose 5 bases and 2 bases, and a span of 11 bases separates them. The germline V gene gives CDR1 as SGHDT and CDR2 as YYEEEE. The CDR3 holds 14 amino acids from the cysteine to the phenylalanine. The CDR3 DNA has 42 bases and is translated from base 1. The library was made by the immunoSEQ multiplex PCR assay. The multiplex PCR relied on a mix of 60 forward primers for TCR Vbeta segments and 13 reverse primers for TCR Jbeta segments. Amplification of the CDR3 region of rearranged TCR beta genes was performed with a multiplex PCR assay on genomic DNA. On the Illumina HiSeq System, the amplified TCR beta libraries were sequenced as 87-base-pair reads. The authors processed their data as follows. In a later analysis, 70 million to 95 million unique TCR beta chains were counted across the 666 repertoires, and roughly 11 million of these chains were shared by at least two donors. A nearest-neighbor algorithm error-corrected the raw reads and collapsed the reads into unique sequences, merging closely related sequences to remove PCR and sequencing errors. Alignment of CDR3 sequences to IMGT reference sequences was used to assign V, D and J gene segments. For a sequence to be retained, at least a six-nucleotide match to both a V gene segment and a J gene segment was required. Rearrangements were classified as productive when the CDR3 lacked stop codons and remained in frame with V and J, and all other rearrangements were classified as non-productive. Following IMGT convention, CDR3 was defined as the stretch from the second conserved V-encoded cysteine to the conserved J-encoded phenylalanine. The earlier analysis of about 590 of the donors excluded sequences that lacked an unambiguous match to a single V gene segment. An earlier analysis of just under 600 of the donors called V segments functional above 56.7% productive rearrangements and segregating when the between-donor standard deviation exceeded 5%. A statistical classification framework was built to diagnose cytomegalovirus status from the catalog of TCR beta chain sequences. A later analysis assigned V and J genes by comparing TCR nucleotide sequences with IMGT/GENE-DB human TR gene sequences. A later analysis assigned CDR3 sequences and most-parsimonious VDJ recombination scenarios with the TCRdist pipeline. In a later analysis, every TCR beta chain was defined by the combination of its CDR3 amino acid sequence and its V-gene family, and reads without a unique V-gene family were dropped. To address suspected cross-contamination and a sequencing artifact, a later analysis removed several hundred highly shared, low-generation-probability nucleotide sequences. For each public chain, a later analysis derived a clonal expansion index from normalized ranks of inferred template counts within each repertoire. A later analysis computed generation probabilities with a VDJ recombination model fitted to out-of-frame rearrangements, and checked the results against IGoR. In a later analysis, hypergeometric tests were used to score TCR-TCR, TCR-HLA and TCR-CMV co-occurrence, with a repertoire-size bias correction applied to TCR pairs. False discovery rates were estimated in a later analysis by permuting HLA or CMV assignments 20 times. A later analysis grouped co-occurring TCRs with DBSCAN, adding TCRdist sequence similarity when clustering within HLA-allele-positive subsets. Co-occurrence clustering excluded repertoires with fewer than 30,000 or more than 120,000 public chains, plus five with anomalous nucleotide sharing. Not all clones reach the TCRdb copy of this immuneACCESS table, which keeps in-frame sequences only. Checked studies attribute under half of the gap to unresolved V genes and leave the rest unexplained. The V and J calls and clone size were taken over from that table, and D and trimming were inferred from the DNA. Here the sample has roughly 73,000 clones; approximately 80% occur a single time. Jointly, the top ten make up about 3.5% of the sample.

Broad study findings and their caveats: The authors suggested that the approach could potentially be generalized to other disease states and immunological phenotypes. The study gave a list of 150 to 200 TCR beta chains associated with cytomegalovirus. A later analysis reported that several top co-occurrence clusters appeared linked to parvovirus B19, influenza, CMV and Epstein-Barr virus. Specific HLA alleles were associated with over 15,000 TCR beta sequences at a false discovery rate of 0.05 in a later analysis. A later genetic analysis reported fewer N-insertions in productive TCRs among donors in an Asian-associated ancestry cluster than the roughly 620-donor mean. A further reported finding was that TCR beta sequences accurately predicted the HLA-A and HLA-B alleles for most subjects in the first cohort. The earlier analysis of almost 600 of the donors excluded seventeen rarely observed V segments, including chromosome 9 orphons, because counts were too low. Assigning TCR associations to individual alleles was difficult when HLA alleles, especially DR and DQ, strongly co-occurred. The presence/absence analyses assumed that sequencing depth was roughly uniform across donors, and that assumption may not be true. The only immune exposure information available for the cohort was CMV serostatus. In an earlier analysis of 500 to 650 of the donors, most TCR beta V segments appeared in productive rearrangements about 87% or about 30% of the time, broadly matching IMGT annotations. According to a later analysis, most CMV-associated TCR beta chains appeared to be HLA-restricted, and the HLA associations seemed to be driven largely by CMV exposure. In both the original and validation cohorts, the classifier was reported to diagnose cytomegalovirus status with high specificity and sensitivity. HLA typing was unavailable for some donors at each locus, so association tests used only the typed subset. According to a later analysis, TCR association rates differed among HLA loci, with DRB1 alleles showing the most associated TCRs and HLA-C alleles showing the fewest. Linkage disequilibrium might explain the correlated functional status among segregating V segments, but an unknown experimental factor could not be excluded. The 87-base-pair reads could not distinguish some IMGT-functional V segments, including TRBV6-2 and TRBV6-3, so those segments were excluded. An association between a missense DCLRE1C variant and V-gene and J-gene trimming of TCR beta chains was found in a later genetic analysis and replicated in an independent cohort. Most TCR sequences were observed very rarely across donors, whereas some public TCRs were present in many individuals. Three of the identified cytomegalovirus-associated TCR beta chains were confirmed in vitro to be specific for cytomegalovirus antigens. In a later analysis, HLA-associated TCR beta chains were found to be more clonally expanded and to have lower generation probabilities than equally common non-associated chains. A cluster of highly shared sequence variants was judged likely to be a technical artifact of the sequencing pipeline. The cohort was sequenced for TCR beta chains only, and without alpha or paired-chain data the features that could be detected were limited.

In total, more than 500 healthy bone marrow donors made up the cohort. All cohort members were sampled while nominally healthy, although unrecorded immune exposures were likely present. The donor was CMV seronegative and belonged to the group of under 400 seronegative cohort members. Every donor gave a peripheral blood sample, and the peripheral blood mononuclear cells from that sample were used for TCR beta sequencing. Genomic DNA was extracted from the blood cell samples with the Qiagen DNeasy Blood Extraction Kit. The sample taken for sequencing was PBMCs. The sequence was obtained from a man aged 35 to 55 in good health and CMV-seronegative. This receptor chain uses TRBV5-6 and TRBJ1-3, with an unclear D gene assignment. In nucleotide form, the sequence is TGTGCCAGCAGTACCGGACTCCCTGGAAACACCATATATTTT. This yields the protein CASSTGLPGNTIYF.